These 12 T cell receptor beta chains share one sample of origin, sequenced in a study of radiotherapy plus CTLA-4 blockade in lung cancer. Only in-frame clones appear in the TCRdb table, and some are missing; sequencing was by immunoSEQ multiplex PCR. The table shows 80,000 to 100,000 clones, with roughly four fifths occurring only once. This material consisted of peripheral blood, taken from a patient treated with radiotherapy plus ipilimumab. These receptors were taken from a human donor with non-small cell lung cancer who had a partial response to radiotherapy plus ipilimumab.

This clone showed up just once. The CDR3 sequence is CASSLDPQSYEQYF. The CDR3 coding sequence is TGTGCCAGCAGCTTAGATCCGCAGTCCTACGAGCAGTACTTC. The chain is built from TRBV11-2 and TRBJ2-7, with unresolved D. V shed 0 bases and J shed 1 base, with 7 bases lying between them. The CDR3 totals 14 residues. Germline V lookup: CDR1 SGHAT, CDR2 FQNNGV.

This clone showed up just a few times. CDR3 residues: CASSPLGTGEKLFF. In DNA, the CDR3 is TGTGCCAGCAGTCCACTTGGGACAGGGGAAAAACTGTTTTTT. V is TRBV6-6 and J is TRBJ1-4, with 9 bases matching TRBD1. The CDR3 extends over 14 amino acids. Trimming cost V 5 bases and J 8 bases; bases outside gene matches: 6. The germline gives CDR1 MNHNY, CDR2 SVGAGI (reference sequence).

The chain couples TRBV19 to TRBJ1-2; no clear D gene. Trimming took 4 bases from V and 4 from J, leaving 13 bases between them. There are 14 residues in the CDR3. Looked up from germline, CDR1 is LNHDA and CDR2 is SQIVND (reference sequence). CDR3: CASSTNTEGYGYTF. The CDR3 region has the DNA TGTGCCAGTAGTACGAACACTGAGGGCTATGGCTACACCTTC.

CDR3 sequence reads: CSGRGGQQETQYF. CDR3 nucleotides: TGCAGCGGGAGGGGGGGGCAACAAGAGACCCAGTACTTC. V gene TRBV29-1 combines with J gene TRBJ2-5; D perhaps matches TRBD2 (7 bases). The CDR3 is 13 amino acids. The germline V gene has CDR1 SQVTM and CDR2 ANQGSEA. V lost 7 bases to trimming and J lost 2 bases, with 14 bases between them.

The V gene is TRBV9, the J gene TRBJ2-7, with D tentatively TRBD1 (6 bases). Trimming shortened V by 3 bases and J by 3 bases, and 10 bases separated the two germline ends. This CDR3 comprises 13 residues. CDR1 and CDR2 (germline): SGDLS, YYNGEE. The CDR3 spells CASSGSQGYEQYF. In DNA form, the CDR3 reads TGTGCCAGCAGCGGATCACAGGGCTACGAGCAGTACTTC.

The V call is TRBV4-2, the J call TRBJ2-6; the D gene is possibly TRBD2 (5 bases). Germline loops: CDR1 LGHNA, CDR2 YNFKEQ. The CDR3 totals 16 residues. The germline V and J ends were trimmed by 1 base and 2 bases, with 9 bases remaining between them. The CDR3 sequence: CASSQGGKPGANVLTF. DNA of the CDR3: TGTGCCAGCAGCCAAGGAGGGAAACCTGGGGCCAACGTCCTGACTTTC.

V gene TRBV7-2 combines with J gene TRBJ2-1; the match to TRBD1 covers 9 bases. The CDR3 is 15 amino acids. Trimming at V came to 2 bases and at J to 8 bases, leaving 7 bases not matched to a gene. The germline V gene encodes CDR1 SGHTA and CDR2 FQGNSA. The CDR3 DNA is TGTGCCAGCAGCTTATCTGACAGGGGGAATGATGAGCAGTTCTTC. Its translation is CASSLSDRGNDEQFF.

The chain has TRBV7-2 and TRBJ2-1, with D unresolved. This CDR3 has 13 residues. Between the trimmed V and J ends, which lost 2 bases and 7 bases, there was a span of 9 bases. Germline V CDR1 and CDR2: SGHTA, FQGNSA. The CDR3 sequence: CASSLRVANEQFF. The CDR3, as DNA: TGTGCCAGCAGCTTACGGGTGGCGAATGAGCAGTTCTTC.

V gene TRBV19 combines with J gene TRBJ1-2; tentatively, D is TRBD1 (5 bases). The CDR3 covers 16 residues. Germline CDR1 and CDR2: LNHDA and SQIVND (reference sequence). Trimming removed 4 bases from V and 3 bases from J, with 18 bases in between. CDR3 residues: CASSNFRDSVYYGYTF. The CDR3 coding sequence is TGTGCCAGTAGTAACTTTCGTGACAGCGTTTACTATGGCTACACCTTC.

The chain couples TRBV10-3 to TRBJ2-5; TRBD1 is a possible D gene (5 bases). The V end was cut by 6 bases, the J end by 1 base, with 9 bases between. Germline V gives CDR1 ENHRY, CDR2 SYGVKD. The CDR3 loop spans 13 amino acids. This CDR3 is CAISGQTQETQYF. The CDR3 DNA reads TGTGCCATCAGCGGACAAACCCAAGAGACCCAGTACTTC.

In the case of this clone: The junction and the germline gene differ at one end; a read error may be behind it. The chain couples TRBV10-2 to TRBJ2-3; 12 nucleotides align to TRBD2. CDR3 length: 16 amino acids. Per germline, CDR1 WSHSY and CDR2 SAAADI. The chain's CDR3 is CASREWTSGTQDTQYF. For the CDR3, the DNA is TGCGCCAGCAGGGAGTGGACTAGCGGGACGCAGGATACGCAGTATTTT.

Concerning this clone: Relative to the germline gene, one junction end is altered; a read error may explain this. The chain uses TRBV5-3 and TRBJ1-4; 8 nucleotides match TRBD1. TRBV5-3 is identified as an open reading frame with a role that is uncertain. This CDR3 spans 15 amino acids. The CDR3 DNA sequence: TGTGCCAGCAGCTTGACAGGGGCCAGGGGTGAAAAACTGTTTTTT. It encodes CASSLTGARGEKLFF.